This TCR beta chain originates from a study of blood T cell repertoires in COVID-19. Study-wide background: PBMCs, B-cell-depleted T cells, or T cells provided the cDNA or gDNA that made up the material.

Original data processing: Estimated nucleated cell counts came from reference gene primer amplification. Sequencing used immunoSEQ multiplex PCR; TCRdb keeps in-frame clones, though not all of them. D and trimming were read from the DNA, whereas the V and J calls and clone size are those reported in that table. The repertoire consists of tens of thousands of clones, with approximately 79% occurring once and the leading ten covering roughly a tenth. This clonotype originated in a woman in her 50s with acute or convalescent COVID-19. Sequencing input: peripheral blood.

The chain's CDR3 is CSVETSGGAQYF. The CDR3 coding sequence is TGCAGCGTGGAGACTAGCGGGGGTGCGCAGTATTTT. The chain joins TRBV29-1 to TRBJ2-3, with 12 bases lining up with TRBD2. Unmatched junction bases numbered 5, after V lost 6 bases and J lost 10 bases. Germline V CDR1 and CDR2: SQVTM, ANQGSEA. The CDR3 length is 12 residues.